These T cell receptor beta chains were read from a single sample in a study of blood T cell repertoires in COVID-19. TCRdb's copy holds only in-frame clones and misses some; the assay was immunoSEQ multiplex PCR. The sample consists of 150,000 to 200,000 clones, about 86% of them appearing once. Sequenced: peripheral blood. Receptors were obtained from a woman under 40 with active or convalescent COVID-19. Each CDR3 is given with its conserved first and last residue. The order of the fields is J gene, D gene, V gene, clone size, CDR3 DNA, CDR3 protein. The D gene is left open where the match is weak. Size is omitted from some rows. Given values are once, few, many or a class for expanded clones.

j_gene: TRBJ1-1
d_gene: NA
v_gene: TRBV24-1
abundance: NA
CDR3nt: TGTGCCACCTCCGGGGGGAACACTGAAGCTTTCTTT
CDR3aa: CATSGGNTEAFF

j_gene: TRBJ1-1
d_gene: TRBD1
v_gene: TRBV29-1
abundance: NA
CDR3nt: TGCAGCGGAAGACAGGGGGTGATCACTGAAGCTTTCTTT
CDR3aa: CSGRQGVITEAFF

j_gene: TRBJ2-5
d_gene: TRBD1
v_gene: TRBV6-1
abundance: NA
CDR3nt: TGTGCCAGCAGTGAATGGGTGATGGTATCATTCAGGGGGCAAGAGGAGACCCAGTACTTC
CDR3aa: CASSEWVMVSFRGQEETQYF

j_gene: TRBJ1-2
d_gene: TRBD1
v_gene: TRBV19
abundance: NA
CDR3nt: TGTGCCAGTAGTGCGACCCAGACAGGGGGCTTCTATGGCTACACCTTC
CDR3aa: CASSATQTGGFYGYTF

j_gene: TRBJ2-7
d_gene: NA
v_gene: TRBV28
abundance: NA
CDR3nt: TGTGCCAGCAGCCCCTCAGGGACACCCCCCCAATGGGGATACGAGCAGTACTTC
CDR3aa: CASSPSGTPPQWGYEQYF

j_gene: TRBJ2-1
d_gene: NA
v_gene: TRBV5-4
abundance: NA
CDR3nt: TGTGCCAGCAGCTTTGGTGCGTATGAGCAGTTCTTC
CDR3aa: CASSFGAYEQFF

j_gene: TRBJ2-1
d_gene: TRBD1
v_gene: TRBV7-9
abundance: NA
CDR3nt: TGTGCCAGCAGCAGCTTAGAGACAGGGACCTACAATGAGCAGTTCTTC
CDR3aa: CASSSLETGTYNEQFF

j_gene: TRBJ1-2
d_gene: NA
v_gene: TRBV14
abundance: NA
CDR3nt: TGTGCCAGCAGCCAAGCCAGGGTTGGTGGCTACACCTTC
CDR3aa: CASSQARVGGYTF

j_gene: TRBJ2-1
d_gene: TRBD2
v_gene: TRBV29-1
abundance: NA
CDR3nt: TGCAGCGTTGATGGTGGGACTAGCCATATTTCCTACAATGAGCAGTTCTTC
CDR3aa: CSVDGGTSHISYNEQFF

j_gene: TRBJ1-4
d_gene: TRBD1
v_gene: TRBV3-1/TRBV3-2
abundance: NA
CDR3nt: TGTGCCAGCAGCCCCTCCCTCGGGACAGCGAAGTTTTTT
CDR3aa: CASSPSLGTAKFF

j_gene: TRBJ2-2
d_gene: TRBD2
v_gene: TRBV6-5
abundance: NA
CDR3nt: TGTGCCAGCAGTCCGGGACTAGCATCCGGGGAGCTGTTTTTT
CDR3aa: CASSPGLASGELFF

j_gene: TRBJ1-2
d_gene: NA
v_gene: TRBV7-9
abundance: many
CDR3nt: TGTGCCAGCAGCTTAGGAACAGCATATGGCTACACCTTC
CDR3aa: CASSLGTAYGYTF

j_gene: TRBJ2-3
d_gene: NA
v_gene: TRBV27
abundance: NA
CDR3nt: TGTGCCAGCAGTCCGCCCTATAGCGTGACGCAGTATTTT
CDR3aa: CASSPPYSVTQYF

j_gene: TRBJ2-3
d_gene: TRBD2
v_gene: TRBV15
abundance: NA
CDR3nt: TGTGCCACCAGCAGAGATGGTAGCGGGAGTTCAGATACGCAGTATTTT
CDR3aa: CATSRDGSGSSDTQYF

j_gene: TRBJ2-1
d_gene: NA
v_gene: TRBV11-2
abundance: once
CDR3nt: TGTGCCAGCAGCTTACGGGGGGCCCGCTCCTACAATGAGCAGTTCTTC
CDR3aa: CASSLRGARSYNEQFF